This T cell receptor beta chain emerged from a study of cytomegalovirus exposure and HLA in healthy donors. General study results and limits: TCR beta chains numbering under 200 were designated cytomegalovirus-associated.

On this clone: Its antigen is unknown.

Measured with immunoSEQ multiplex PCR; TCRdb has only the in-frame clones, and not every one. The sample has roughly 100,000 clones, roughly nine tenths seen once. Germline values: CDR1 SNHLY, CDR2 FYNNEI. V was trimmed by 2 bases and J by 1 base, leaving 18 bases between them. This CDR3 contains 18 residues. Sequenced material: PBMCs. This sequence was found in a woman aged 18 to 35 in good health and CMV-seropositive. V gene TRBV2 combines with J gene TRBJ1-5; the D gene is possibly TRBD1 (6 bases). CDR3 amino acids: CASSEFSFTGWSNQPQHF. CDR3 in DNA: TGTGCCAGCAGTGAATTCTCTTTTACAGGGTGGAGCAATCAGCCCCAGCATTTT.